The 6 T cell receptor beta chains given below trace back to one sample, sequenced in a study of shared clonotypes between healthy human individuals. Assay used: immunoSEQ multiplex PCR; TCRdb lists only in-frame clones, some missing. The data show about half a million clones, around 79% seen once. Material for sequencing was PBMCs. These receptors were obtained from a woman aged 40 to 50 in good health. Some clones in this sample may be carry-over from other donors' samples.

Written as DNA, the CDR3 is TGTGCCAGCAGTGAATCTTGGGGAGAGGGACAAGAGACCCAGTACTTC. This gives the protein CASSESWGEGQETQYF. The chain is built from TRBV25-1 and TRBJ2-5; D is perhaps TRBD2 (5 bases). In germline, CDR1 is MGHDK, CDR2 SYGVNS. With 1 base removed from V and 2 bases from J, the gap between germline ends came to 14 bases. The CDR3 length is 16 residues.

The chain couples TRBV4-3 to TRBJ2-3; D ambiguous. Germline CDR1 reads LGHNA; CDR2 reads YSLEER. V was shortened by 1 base and J by 4 bases, with 9 bases between the two germline ends. This CDR3 region has 14 residues. CDR3 amino acids: CASSQGVPSDTQYF. CDR3 DNA: TGCGCCAGCAGCCAAGGGGTGCCTTCAGATACGCAGTATTTT.

This rearrangement joins TRBV30 to TRBJ2-7, with 8 bases that match TRBD2. Germline V gene data show CDR1 as GTSNPN and CDR2 as SVGIG (reference sequence). Trimming took 3 bases from V and 4 from J; bases not matched to a gene: 5. The CDR3 has 13 residues. In nucleotides, the CDR3 is TGTGCCTGGAGGGCGGGGGGCTTTTACGAGCAGTACTTC. Its protein product is CAWRAGGFYEQYF.

The rearrangement uses TRBV19 and TRBJ2-1, with a possible D match to TRBD1 (6 bases). The germline V gene encodes CDR1 LNHDA and CDR2 SQIVND (reference sequence). The CDR3 is 16 residues long. V was clipped by 6 bases and J by 8 bases, with 23 bases between them. The CDR3 here is CASSPRRGTGTYEQFF. The CDR3 nucleotides are TGTGCCAGTAGCCCTCGTAGGGGAACAGGGACCTATGAGCAGTTCTTC.

The gene calls are TRBV7-8 and TRBJ1-6, with D possibly matching TRBD1 (5 bases). Germline V gene sequence: CDR1 SGHVS, CDR2 FQNEAQ. This CDR3 is built from 16 residues. Trimming removed 5 bases from V and 2 bases from J, with 13 bases in between. The CDR3 region is CASSQSSGAYNSPLHF. CDR3 bases: TGTGCCAGCAGCCAAAGTTCGGGGGCCTATAATTCACCCCTCCACTTT.

Turning to this clone: A much larger clonotype is one base distant, so this may be a read error. The V and J genes are TRBV6-5 and TRBJ2-3; D is undetermined. With 7 bases removed from V and 1 base from J, the gap between germline ends came to 6 bases. CDR1 is MNHEY and CDR2 is SVGAGI in the germline V gene. This CDR3 spans 12 amino acids. Here the CDR3 DNA reads TGTGCCAGCAACCAGGGCACAGATACGCAGTATTTT. Translation gives CASNQGTDTQYF.